This entry describes one T cell receptor beta chain. Its specificity is unknown. This CDR3 comprises 17 residues. Between the trimmed V and J ends, which lost 6 bases and 5 bases, there was a span of 23 bases. The data originate from a study of T-cell reconstitution after alpha-beta-depleted transplantation in children. Study observations and caveats: Approximately two months post-transplant, alpha-beta T cells reportedly originated from several hundred expanded graft clones. The origin of high day-60 TCRbeta diversity in some patients lay in surviving recipient T cells and thymic progenitors. T-cell numbers and diversity, one year after transplant, stemmed largely from T cells that were newly produced.

The TCRbeta library incorporated unique molecular identifiers. TCRdb reanalysed the PCR reads using MiXCR and keeps one entry per CDR3 protein. This table has under 400,000 distinct CDR3 sequences, around 25% appearing once. This sequence joins TRBV12-3 or TRBV12-4 and TRBJ1-5; D uncertain. The material was PBMCs, mostly from graft donor cells, obtained 180 days after TCRalphabeta/CD19-depleted stem cell transplant. The receptor comes from a male patient younger than 18 who had a stem cell transplant for acute lymphoblastic leukemia, so the T cells may come from the graft donor. CDR3 in DNA: TGTGCCAGCAGCCGAACTTCCGGCCCCGGAGTTCATCAGCCCCAGCATTTT. Its translation is CASSRTSGPGVHQPQHF.